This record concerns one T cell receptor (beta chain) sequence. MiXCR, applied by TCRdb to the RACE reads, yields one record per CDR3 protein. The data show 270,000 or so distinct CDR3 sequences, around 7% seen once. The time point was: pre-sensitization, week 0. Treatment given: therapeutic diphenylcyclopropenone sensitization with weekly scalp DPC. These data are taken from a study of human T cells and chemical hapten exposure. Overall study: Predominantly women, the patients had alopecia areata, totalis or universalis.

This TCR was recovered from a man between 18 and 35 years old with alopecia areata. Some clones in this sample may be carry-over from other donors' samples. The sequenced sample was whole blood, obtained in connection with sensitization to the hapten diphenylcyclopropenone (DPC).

This CDR3 reads CASSRQGSGNTIYF. CDR3 sequence (DNA): TGTGCCAGCTCACGCCAGGGTTCTGGAAACACCATATATTTT. The chain employs TRBV12-3 or TRBV12-4 and TRBJ1-3; D may be TRBD1 (5 bases). The CDR3 is 14 residues long. Deletions cut 8 bases from V and 1 base from J, with 12 bases between.